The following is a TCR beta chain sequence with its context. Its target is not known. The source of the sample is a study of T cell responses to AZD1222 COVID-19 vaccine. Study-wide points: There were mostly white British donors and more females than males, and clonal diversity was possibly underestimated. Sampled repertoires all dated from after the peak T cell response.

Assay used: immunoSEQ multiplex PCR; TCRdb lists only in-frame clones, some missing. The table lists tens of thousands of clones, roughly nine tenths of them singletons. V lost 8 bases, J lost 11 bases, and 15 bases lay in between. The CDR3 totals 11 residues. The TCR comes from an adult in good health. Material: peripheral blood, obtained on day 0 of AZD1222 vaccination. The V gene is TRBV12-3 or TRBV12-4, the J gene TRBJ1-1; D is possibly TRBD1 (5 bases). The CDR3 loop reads CASSRGPGAFF. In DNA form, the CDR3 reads TGTGCCAGCTCGAGGGGCCCTGGGGCTTTCTTT.